This T cell receptor beta chain was documented in a study of regulatory T cells in long-lasting Graves disease. CDR1 and CDR2 from the germline V gene are SQVTM and ANQGSEA. The CDR3 totals 14 residues. J gave up 8 bases and V 5 bases, and 14 bases lay outside the gene matches. Broader study findings: Investigators studied peripheral blood only, not thyroid tissue.

Arm-PCR of CDR3 regions and iRepertoire HTBI primers were the basis on which TCR beta libraries were built. TCRdb itself ran the multiplex PCR reads through MiXCR, one entry per CDR3 protein. The table has more than 300,000 distinct CDR3 sequences, around a fifth seen once. Time point here: persistent/refractory GD, antithyroid drugs over 5 years with positive TRAb. The TCR library was prepared using RNA isolated from PBMCs. This clonotype was found many times. The antigen remains unidentified. This receptor was identified in a female donor with Graves disease. The specimen was peripheral blood mononuclear cells (PBMCs), collected when the disease was refractory, from a patient treated with antithyroid drugs. This chain links TRBV29-1 with TRBJ1-2, with 7 bases aligning to TRBD1. CDR3 coding DNA: TGCAGCGTTAACACGGACAGGCCGGGAAGAGGCTACACCTTC. As protein: CSVNTDRPGRGYTF.